The rows below give T cell receptor beta chains drawn from one sample of a study of T-cell memory formation after mild COVID-19. One entry per CDR3 protein results from TCRdb running MiXCR on the 5' RACE reads. The data show around 250,000 distinct CDR3 sequences, with roughly 16% seen just once and 20% to 25% held by the top ten. Source material: PBMCs or a T cell subset sorted from them (not recorded which). The receptors here all came from a man between 18 and 29 years old who had mild COVID-19 (a few samples of this study predate the infection). Cell type and time point are not known. The CDR3 runs from the conserved cysteine through the conserved F or W. Each record gives: J gene, V gene, clone size, D gene, CDR3 protein, CDR3 DNA. D genes are given only for firm matches. Clone size, where shown, is once, few, many, or a class for clones that have expanded.

TRBJ2-1 | TRBV7-2 | few | - | CASTSAPRRRDEQFF | TGTGCCAGCACCTCAGCCCCCCGAAGGCGGGATGAGCAGTTCTTC
TRBJ2-6 | TRBV4-2 | - | TRBD1 | CASSHSGQGTSGANVLTF | TGTGCCAGCAGCCACTCGGGACAGGGGACCTCTGGGGCCAACGTCCTGACTTTC
TRBJ1-4 | TRBV4-2 | many | - | CASSQDGEKLFF | TGTGCCAGCAGCCAAGATGGTGAAAAACTGTTTTTT
TRBJ2-2 | TRBV20-1 | - | TRBD1 | CSAGTVGTTGELFF | TGCAGTGCGGGGACAGTGGGCACCACCGGGGAGCTGTTTTTT
TRBJ2-3 | TRBV5-5 | few | - | CASSLGQRTDTQYF | TGTGCCAGCAGCTTAGGGCAGCGCACAGATACGCAGTATTTT
TRBJ2-7 | TRBV2 | - | TRBD1 | CASNPGTVDYEQYF | TGTGCCAGCAACCCCGGGACAGTGGACTACGAGCAGTACTTC
TRBJ2-1 | TRBV30 | - | - | CAWSQIRDTYYNEQFF | TGTGCCTGGAGCCAAATCCGGGACACCTACTACAATGAGCAGTTCTTC
TRBJ2-5 | TRBV12-3/TRBV12-4 | few | - | CASSTGNQETQYF | TGTGCCAGCAGCACCGGGAACCAAGAGACCCAGTACTTC
TRBJ2-7 | TRBV7-2 | - | - | CASSRRDRQHEQYF | TGTGCCAGCAGCCGGCGGGACCGCCAACACGAGCAGTACTTC
TRBJ1-2 | TRBV5-1 | few | - | CASSSGPEGYGYTF | TGCGCCAGCAGTTCGGGACCCGAGGGGTATGGCTACACCTTC
TRBJ1-5 | TRBV20-1 | - | - | CSARDRRDQPQHF | TGCAGTGCTAGAGATCGGAGGGATCAGCCCCAGCATTTT
TRBJ2-1 | TRBV7-2 | few | TRBD2 | CASSLTWLAGGLVNEQFF | TGTGCCAGCAGCTTAACGTGGCTAGCGGGGGGATTAGTAAATGAGCAGTTCTTC
TRBJ2-7 | TRBV6-2/TRBV6-3 | few | - | CASSYSKVSYEQYF | TGTGCCAGCAGTTACTCGAAAGTCTCCTACGAGCAGTACTTC
TRBJ2-3 | TRBV12-3/TRBV12-4 | - | - | CASSFGQTDTQYF | TGTGCCAGCAGTTTCGGACAGACAGATACGCAGTATTTT
TRBJ2-3 | TRBV20-1 | - | - | CSARYTSTDTQYF | TGCAGTGCTAGATACACCTCCACAGATACGCAGTATTTT